This T cell receptor beta chain was retrieved from a study of beta chain features in type 1 diabetes. Study-wide results and limits: In every one of the four CD4+ subsets, TCRB CDR3s were moderately but significantly shorter in Type 1 diabetes patients.

About this clone itself: Its target is not known.

Reverse transcription of all isolated RNA meant that expressed TCRB transcripts were sequenced. Sequencing was performed with immunoSEQ multiplex PCR; in TCRdb, only in-frame clones are kept and a portion is missing. The table lists tens of thousands of clones, around 45% of them singletons. There are 16 residues in the CDR3. The germline gives CDR1 MDHEN, CDR2 SYDVKM. V gave up 8 bases and J gave up 4 bases; unmatched junction bases: 11. This chain uses TRBV28 with TRBJ2-5; 12 bases are a match to TRBD2. This receptor was identified in a man in his thirties or forties with type 1 diabetes. Specimen: Tregs from blood. Written as DNA, the CDR3 is TGTGCCAGCCATCACCCGGGGACTAGCGGGCTAGAGACCCAGTACTTC. Residues: CASHHPGTSGLETQYF.